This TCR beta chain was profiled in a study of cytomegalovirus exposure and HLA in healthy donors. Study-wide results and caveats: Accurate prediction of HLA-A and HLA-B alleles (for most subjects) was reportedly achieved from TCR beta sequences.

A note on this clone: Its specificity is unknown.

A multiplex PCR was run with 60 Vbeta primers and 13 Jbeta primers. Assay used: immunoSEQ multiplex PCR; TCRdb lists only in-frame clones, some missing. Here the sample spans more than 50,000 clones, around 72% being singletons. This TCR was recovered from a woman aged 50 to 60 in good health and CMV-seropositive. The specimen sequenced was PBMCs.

In DNA, the CDR3 is TGTGCCAGCAGCGTAGACAGGGCAGCTGGCTACACCTTC. This translates into CASSVDRAAGYTF. This chain links TRBV2 with TRBJ1-2; TRBD1 matches at 7 bases. Germline V gives CDR1 SNHLY, CDR2 FYNNEI. This CDR3 is built from 13 residues. Unmatched junction bases numbered 8, after V lost 6 bases and J lost 7 bases.